A selection of T cell receptor beta chains follows, all from one sample in a study of blood T cells in healthy people across ages. Each CDR3 protein is one row after TCRdb ran MiXCR on the 5' RACE reads. The sample lists some 1,000,000 distinct CDR3 sequences; under 30% were seen once. These data also featured in a second study, about T cells of mothers and their children.

Specimen: blood. The source of these receptors is a girl aged 2-10 years in good health. Each CDR3 is given with its conserved first and last residue. The D gene is left open where the match is weak. Some rows have no size entry. The others give once, few or many, or a class for an expanded clone.

cdr3_aa	cdr3_nt	d_call	j_call	v_call	clone_size
CSASDYGMNTEAFF	TGCAGTGCTAGCGACTACGGAATGAACACTGAAGCTTTCTTT	NA	TRBJ1-1	TRBV20-1	NA
CASSFGQQKNIQYF	TGTGCCAGCAGTTTCGGACAGCAAAAAAACATTCAGTACTTC	NA	TRBJ2-4	TRBV21-1	few
CASRRGLDDNNEQFF	TGTGCCAGTAGGAGGGGGTTGGATGACAACAATGAGCAGTTCTTC	NA	TRBJ2-1	TRBV19	NA
CASSQDTLANSPLHF	TGTGCCAGCAGCCAAGATACATTAGCAAATTCACCCCTCCACTTT	NA	TRBJ1-6	TRBV3-1	NA
CASSGQERGPIRWYF	TGTGCCAGCAGTGGTCAGGAGCGGGGGCCCATCCGGTGGTACTTC	TRBD2	TRBJ2-5	TRBV2	NA
CASSLPQGGETQYF	TGTGCCAGCAGCCTACCACAGGGGGGAGAGACCCAGTACTTC	TRBD1	TRBJ2-5	TRBV7-2	NA
CASSLVVYEQYF	TGTGCCAGCAGCTTAGTGGTGTACGAGCAGTACTTC	NA	TRBJ2-7	TRBV7-9	many
CASSQRAGGQETQYF	TGTGCCAGCAGCCAGCGAGCGGGAGGCCAAGAGACCCAGTACTTC	TRBD2	TRBJ2-5	TRBV14	few
CSALDGYTF	TGCAGTGCTTTGGATGGCTACACCTTC	NA	TRBJ1-2	TRBV20-1	few
CSGAVGDEQYF	TGCAGCGGGGCTGTCGGGGACGAACAGTACTTC	NA	TRBJ2-7	TRBV29-1	NA
CASSYGLEVDMQYF	TGCGCCAGCAGCTACGGACTGGAGGTAGATATGCAGTATTTT	NA	TRBJ2-3	TRBV4-1	NA
CSARDLLLTEALF	TGCAGTGCTAGAGATCTGCTACTCACTGAAGCTCTCTTT	NA	TRBJ1-1	TRBV20-1	NA
CASSQDRPTSQYF	TGTGCCAGCAGCCAAGATAGACCGACTTCGCAGTATTTT	NA	TRBJ2-3	TRBV3-1	NA
CASSFKDPMRLYNSPLHF	TGTGCCAGCAGTTTTAAAGACCCGATGCGGCTCTATAATTCACCCCTCCACTTT	NA	TRBJ1-6	TRBV12-3/TRBV12-4	few
CASSLTFATNEKLFF	TGTGCCAGCAGTTTAACATTTGCAACTAATGAAAAACTGTTTTTT	NA	TRBJ1-4	TRBV28	few
CASSLSPGLNTEAFF	TGTGCCAGCAGTTTATCGCCAGGGCTGAACACTGAAGCTTTCTTT	NA	TRBJ1-1	TRBV27	few
CASSFPTGEIDSEQYF	TGTGCCAGCAGCTTTCCCACGGGGGAAATCGACTCAGAGCAGTACTTC	NA	TRBJ2-7	TRBV5-5	NA
CSARVDEQFF	TGCAGTGCTAGAGTGGATGAGCAGTTCTTC	NA	TRBJ2-1	TRBV20-1	NA
CASSQDLREQFF	TGTGCCAGCAGCCAAGATCTCCGGGAGCAGTTCTTC	NA	TRBJ2-1	TRBV3-1	few
CSAPLRLAGGSETQYF	TGCAGTGCCCCGCTGAGACTAGCGGGAGGATCGGAGACCCAGTACTTC	TRBD2	TRBJ2-5	TRBV20-1	once
CASSYFGATDTQYF	TGTGCCAGCAGTTATTTCGGTGCTACAGATACGCAGTATTTT	NA	TRBJ2-3	TRBV6-2/TRBV6-3	few
CASSLTSPAYEQYF	TGCGCCAGCAGCTTAACTAGCCCAGCCTACGAGCAGTACTTC	NA	TRBJ2-7	TRBV5-1	few
CASSFVPGLRNTGELFF	TGTGCCAGCAGCTTCGTCCCCGGGCTCCGGAACACCGGGGAGCTGTTTTTT	NA	TRBJ2-2	TRBV7-9	NA
CASSLGGGGDHEQYF	TGTGCCAGCAGCTTAGGAGGTGGTGGGGACCACGAGCAGTACTTC	NA	TRBJ2-7	TRBV7-8	NA
CASSQLAGGQNEQFF	TGCGCCAGCAGCCAACTAGCGGGGGGGCAAAATGAGCAGTTCTTC	TRBD2	TRBJ2-1	TRBV4-3	few
CASSQDSGSGGVYEQYF	TGTGCCAGCAGCCAAGATTCGGGTAGCGGGGGCGTCTACGAGCAGTACTTC	TRBD2	TRBJ2-7	TRBV3-1	NA
CSARALASREQYF	TGCAGTGCTAGGGCGCTAGCGTCGAGGGAGCAGTACTTC	NA	TRBJ2-5	TRBV20-1	few
CSARGGASYNEQFF	TGCAGTGCTAGAGGGGGGGCCTCCTACAATGAGCAGTTCTTC	NA	TRBJ2-1	TRBV20-1	NA
CSARDFLTSTDTQYF	TGCAGTGCTAGAGATTTCCTTACCAGCACAGATACGCAGTATTTT	NA	TRBJ2-3	TRBV20-1	few
CSVAGGEGEKLFF	TGCAGCGTTGCTGGAGGAGAAGGTGAAAAACTGTTTTTT	NA	TRBJ1-4	TRBV29-1	NA
CASKDINQPQHF	TGTGCCAGCAAGGACATCAATCAGCCCCAGCATTTT	NA	TRBJ1-5	TRBV6-1	NA
CVSSYASRTHGYTF	TGTGTCAGCAGTTACGCCTCTAGGACCCATGGCTACACCTTC	NA	TRBJ1-2	TRBV12-3/TRBV12-4	NA
CASSMEPGANVLTF	TGTGCCAGTAGTATGGAACCTGGGGCCAACGTCCTGACTTTC	NA	TRBJ2-6	TRBV19	NA
CASSLSGEYGYTF	TGTGCCAGCAGTTTATCGGGGGAGTATGGCTACACCTTC	NA	TRBJ1-2	TRBV27	few
CASSWVRNYGYTF	TGTGCCAGCAGCTGGGTCAGGAACTATGGCTACACCTTC	NA	TRBJ1-2	TRBV5-6	few
CASSSGPQNIQYF	TGTGCCAGCAGCTCGGGGCCCCAGAACATTCAGTACTTC	NA	TRBJ2-4	TRBV7-9	NA
CASSMDWSYEQYF	TGTGCCAGTAGTATGGACTGGAGCTACGAGCAGTACTTC	NA	TRBJ2-7	TRBV19	few
CASSAGGGNTQYF	TGCGCCAGCTCCGCGGGTGGTGGGAATACGCAGTATTTT	NA	TRBJ2-3	TRBV5-1	NA
CASTSNGGATDTQYF	TGTGCCAGTACCTCTAACGGGGGGGCAACAGATACGCAGTATTTT	TRBD2	TRBJ2-3	TRBV19	NA
CASSPPDSSYEQYF	TGTGCCAGCTCACCACCAGACAGTTCCTACGAGCAGTACTTC	NA	TRBJ2-7	TRBV18	NA
CSVNLGNNYGYTF	TGCAGCGTTAATTTGGGGAATAACTATGGCTACACCTTC	NA	TRBJ1-2	TRBV29-1	NA
CASRDRSGGTPENIQYF	TGTGCCAGCAGAGATCGATCTGGGGGCACCCCTGAAAACATTCAGTACTTC	NA	TRBJ2-4	TRBV6-1	NA
CASSQRSYYSYNEQFF	TGTGCCAGCAGCCAACGGAGCTACTACTCCTACAATGAGCAGTTCTTC	NA	TRBJ2-1	TRBV14	NA
CASSFNRGDEQFF	TGTGCCAGCAGCTTCAATAGGGGGGATGAGCAGTTCTTC	NA	TRBJ2-1	TRBV7-2	few
CASREQGYEQFF	TGTGCCAGTAGAGAACAGGGCTATGAGCAGTTCTTC	NA	TRBJ2-1	TRBV19	NA
CASTKGGDEQYF	TGCGCCAGCACTAAGGGTGGCGACGAGCAGTACTTC	NA	TRBJ2-7	TRBV5-1	NA
CASSRSGSLSYNEQFF	TGTGCCAGCAGCCGGAGCGGGAGCCTGTCCTACAATGAGCAGTTCTTC	TRBD2	TRBJ2-1	TRBV14	NA
CSVGGLAEQFF	TGCAGCGTCGGGGGGCTAGCGGAGCAGTTCTTC	NA	TRBJ2-1	TRBV29-1	many
CASSFKSSGANVLTF	TGTGCCAGCAGTTTTAAGAGCTCTGGGGCCAACGTCCTGACTTTC	NA	TRBJ2-6	TRBV12-3/TRBV12-4	few
CASSVGLAGENEQFF	TGCGCCAGCAGCGTCGGACTAGCGGGAGAAAATGAGCAGTTCTTC	TRBD2	TRBJ2-1	TRBV10-1	few
CSASQVADYGYTF	TGCAGTGCCTCCCAGGTGGCTGACTATGGCTACACCTTC	NA	TRBJ1-2	TRBV20-1	NA
CASSLSARFGGAETQYF	TGTGCCAGCAGCTTATCGGCCCGTTTCGGGGGCGCTGAGACCCAGTACTTC	NA	TRBJ2-5	TRBV7-2	few
CSVEDLDPETQYF	TGCAGCGTTGAAGATCTTGACCCTGAGACCCAGTACTTC	NA	TRBJ2-5	TRBV29-1	NA
CASSLLSETQYF	TGTGCCAGCAGTTTACTTTCAGAGACCCAGTACTTC	NA	TRBJ2-5	TRBV12-3/TRBV12-4	many
CASSLPFGSTGGNTIYF	TGTGCCAGCAGCCTACCCTTCGGGTCAACGGGAGGAAACACCATATATTTT	NA	TRBJ1-3	TRBV3-1	NA